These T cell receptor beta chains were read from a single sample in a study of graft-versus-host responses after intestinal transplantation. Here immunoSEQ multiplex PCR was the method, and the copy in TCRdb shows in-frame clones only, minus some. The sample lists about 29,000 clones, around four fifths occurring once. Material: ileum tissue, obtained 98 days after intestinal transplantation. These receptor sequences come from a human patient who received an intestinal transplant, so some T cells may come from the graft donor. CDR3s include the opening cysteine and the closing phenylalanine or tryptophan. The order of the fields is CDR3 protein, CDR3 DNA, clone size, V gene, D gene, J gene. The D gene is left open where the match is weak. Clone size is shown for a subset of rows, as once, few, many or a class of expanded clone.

CDR3 protein: CASSYGSYYGYTF
CDR3 DNA: TGTGCCAGCAGCTACGGCTCCTACTATGGCTACACCTTC
clone size: -
V gene: TRBV7-8
D gene: -
J gene: TRBJ1-2

CDR3 protein: CASSAYGTPVSGNTIYF
CDR3 DNA: TGTGCCAGCAGTGCTTACGGGACGCCCGTCTCTGGAAACACCATATATTTT
clone size: -
V gene: TRBV9
D gene: -
J gene: TRBJ1-3

CDR3 protein: CASSESTGTGFYEQYF
CDR3 DNA: TGTGCCAGCAGTGAAAGCACCGGGACAGGGTTCTACGAGCAGTACTTC
clone size: few
V gene: TRBV6-1
D gene: TRBD1
J gene: TRBJ2-7

CDR3 protein: CASSPSGGPNNEQFF
CDR3 DNA: TGTGCCAGCAGTCCCTCGGGGGGACCTAACAATGAGCAGTTCTTC
clone size: -
V gene: TRBV6-5
D gene: TRBD2
J gene: TRBJ2-1

CDR3 protein: CASSPGTGNTYNEQFF
CDR3 DNA: TGTGCCAGCAGTCCAGGGACAGGGAACACCTACAATGAGCAGTTCTTC
clone size: -
V gene: TRBV28
D gene: TRBD1
J gene: TRBJ2-1

CDR3 protein: CASRATGNQPQHF
CDR3 DNA: TGTGCCAGCAGGGCGACAGGCAATCAGCCCCAGCATTTT
clone size: -
V gene: TRBV6-1
D gene: -
J gene: TRBJ1-5

CDR3 protein: CASRGGGPQETQYF
CDR3 DNA: TGTGCCAGCAGAGGCGGGGGGCCTCAAGAGACCCAGTACTTC
clone size: -
V gene: TRBV5-4
D gene: TRBD2
J gene: TRBJ2-5

CDR3 protein: CASELDRGGNTIYF
CDR3 DNA: TGTGCCAGCGAACTGGACAGGGGCGGAAACACCATATATTTT
clone size: -
V gene: TRBV6-1
D gene: TRBD1
J gene: TRBJ1-3

CDR3 protein: CASGTDFYEQYF
CDR3 DNA: TGTGCCAGCGGAACAGACTTTTACGAGCAGTACTTC
clone size: -
V gene: TRBV7-9
D gene: -
J gene: TRBJ2-7

CDR3 protein: CAWGRNSNNEKLFF
CDR3 DNA: TGTGCCTGGGGACGGAACTCCAATAATGAAAAACTGTTTTTT
clone size: -
V gene: TRBV30
D gene: -
J gene: TRBJ1-4

CDR3 protein: CATSGTPNTGELFF
CDR3 DNA: TGTGCCACCTCCGGGACTCCGAACACCGGGGAGCTGTTTTTT
clone size: -
V gene: TRBV27
D gene: -
J gene: TRBJ2-2

CDR3 protein: CASSPFVIYNEQFF
CDR3 DNA: TGTGCCAGTAGTCCCTTCGTTATATACAATGAGCAGTTCTTC
clone size: -
V gene: TRBV19
D gene: -
J gene: TRBJ2-1

CDR3 protein: CASSLGTEFTDTQYF
CDR3 DNA: TGTGCCAGCAGCTTGGGGACAGAGTTCACAGATACGCAGTATTTT
clone size: few
V gene: TRBV7-3
D gene: TRBD1
J gene: TRBJ2-3

CDR3 protein: CASSWPGGRGRNEQYF
CDR3 DNA: TGTGCCAGCAGCTGGCCCGGGGGAAGGGGCAGGAACGAGCAGTACTTC
clone size: -
V gene: TRBV7-9
D gene: -
J gene: TRBJ2-7

CDR3 protein: CAISESVSGGPNYTF
CDR3 DNA: TGTGCCATCAGTGAGTCAGTCTCCGGGGGCCCAAACTACACCTTC
clone size: few
V gene: TRBV10-3
D gene: -
J gene: TRBJ1-2

CDR3 protein: CASSPRGQGGIEAFF
CDR3 DNA: TGTGCCAGCAGCCCCAGGGGACAGGGGGGTATTGAAGCTTTCTTT
clone size: -
V gene: TRBV7-8
D gene: TRBD1
J gene: TRBJ1-1

CDR3 protein: CASSGGDTALGTEAFF
CDR3 DNA: TGTGCCAGCAGTGGGGGGGACACCGCACTGGGGACTGAAGCTTTCTTT
clone size: -
V gene: TRBV25-1
D gene: -
J gene: TRBJ1-1

CDR3 protein: CASSASGGADTQYF
CDR3 DNA: TGTGCCAGCAGTGCTAGCGGGGGGGCAGATACGCAGTATTTT
clone size: -
V gene: TRBV6-4
D gene: TRBD2
J gene: TRBJ2-3

CDR3 protein: CASSSPEGIGAGFYEQYF
CDR3 DNA: TGCGCCAGCAGCTCCCCCGAGGGGATCGGGGCTGGGTTCTACGAGCAGTACTTC
clone size: -
V gene: TRBV5-1
D gene: -
J gene: TRBJ2-7

CDR3 protein: CASTSGPLWDEQFF
CDR3 DNA: TGCGCCAGCACTAGCGGCCCATTGTGGGATGAGCAGTTCTTC
clone size: -
V gene: TRBV10-2
D gene: TRBD2
J gene: TRBJ2-1

CDR3 protein: CASSLMAGTSGGPWYNEQFF
CDR3 DNA: TGCGCCAGCAGCTTAATGGCCGGGACTAGCGGGGGACCCTGGTACAATGAGCAGTTCTTC
clone size: -
V gene: TRBV5-1
D gene: TRBD2
J gene: TRBJ2-1

CDR3 protein: CASSFIAGSYEQYF
CDR3 DNA: TGTGCCAGCAGCTTTATAGCGGGGTCCTACGAGCAGTACTTC
clone size: few
V gene: TRBV7-9
D gene: TRBD2
J gene: TRBJ2-7

CDR3 protein: CASSFGTGAYEQYF
CDR3 DNA: TGCGCCAGCAGCTTCGGGACAGGGGCCTACGAGCAGTACTTC
clone size: once
V gene: TRBV5-1
D gene: TRBD1
J gene: TRBJ2-7

CDR3 protein: CASSYSVDSDYGYTF
CDR3 DNA: TGTGCCAGCAGTTACTCGGTGGACAGTGACTATGGCTACACCTTC
clone size: -
V gene: TRBV6-6
D gene: -
J gene: TRBJ1-2

CDR3 protein: CASSPPVDRGLTGELFF
CDR3 DNA: TGTGCCAGCAGCCCCCCCGTGGACAGGGGCTTGACCGGGGAGCTGTTTTTT
clone size: once
V gene: TRBV11-2
D gene: TRBD1
J gene: TRBJ2-2

CDR3 protein: CASRENTEAFF
CDR3 DNA: TGTGCCAGCAGGGAGAACACTGAAGCTTTCTTT
clone size: -
V gene: TRBV27
D gene: -
J gene: TRBJ1-1

CDR3 protein: CASSQDPGEYEQFF
CDR3 DNA: TGCGCCAGCAGCCAAGATCCAGGGGAATATGAGCAGTTCTTC
clone size: -
V gene: TRBV4-1
D gene: -
J gene: TRBJ2-1

CDR3 protein: CASSIGGNTGELFF
CDR3 DNA: TGTGCCAGTAGTATAGGGGGGAACACCGGGGAGCTGTTTTTT
clone size: once
V gene: TRBV19
D gene: -
J gene: TRBJ2-2

CDR3 protein: CSVDGEPANYGYTF
CDR3 DNA: TGCAGCGTTGACGGGGAACCAGCTAACTATGGCTACACCTTC
clone size: -
V gene: TRBV29-1
D gene: -
J gene: TRBJ1-2

CDR3 protein: CASSPEGGANQPQHF
CDR3 DNA: TGTGCCAGCAGCCCGGAAGGGGGCGCCAATCAGCCCCAGCATTTT
clone size: -
V gene: TRBV9
D gene: TRBD1
J gene: TRBJ1-5

CDR3 protein: CASSYGQGGRQETQYF
CDR3 DNA: TGTGCCAGCAGCTATGGACAGGGTGGTCGCCAAGAGACCCAGTACTTC
clone size: -
V gene: TRBV7-9
D gene: TRBD1
J gene: TRBJ2-5

CDR3 protein: CATTHQGQETQYF
CDR3 DNA: TGTGCCACCACCCACCAGGGGCAAGAGACCCAGTACTTC
clone size: -
V gene: TRBV28
D gene: -
J gene: TRBJ2-5

CDR3 protein: CASSIGWTEAFF
CDR3 DNA: TGTGCCAGTAGTATAGGGTGGACTGAAGCTTTCTTT
clone size: -
V gene: TRBV19
D gene: -
J gene: TRBJ1-1

CDR3 protein: CASSQEWGYRGYNEQFF
CDR3 DNA: TGTGCCAGCAGCCAAGAATGGGGTTACAGGGGTTACAATGAGCAGTTCTTC
clone size: -
V gene: TRBV4-2
D gene: TRBD1
J gene: TRBJ2-1

CDR3 protein: CASSLASGLSTDTQYF
CDR3 DNA: TGTGCCAGCAGCTTAGCGTCAGGGCTGAGCACAGATACGCAGTATTTT
clone size: -
V gene: TRBV7-6
D gene: -
J gene: TRBJ2-3

CDR3 protein: CASTSGGTAYEQYF
CDR3 DNA: TGTGCCAGTACCTCGGGGGGTACTGCCTACGAGCAGTACTTC
clone size: -
V gene: TRBV19
D gene: TRBD2
J gene: TRBJ2-7

CDR3 protein: CASSPDFGLGAGELFF
CDR3 DNA: TGCGCCAGCAGCCCTGACTTTGGACTAGGGGCCGGGGAGCTGTTTTTT
clone size: -
V gene: TRBV10-2
D gene: TRBD2
J gene: TRBJ2-2

CDR3 protein: CASSGGVGGGQETQYF
CDR3 DNA: TGCGCCAGCAGTGGAGGTGTTGGTGGGGGACAAGAGACCCAGTACTTC
clone size: -
V gene: TRBV10-1
D gene: -
J gene: TRBJ2-5

CDR3 protein: CASSQTGPSSRGNTIYF
CDR3 DNA: TGTGCCAGCTCACAGACAGGCCCATCTTCTCGGGGAAACACCATATATTTT
clone size: -
V gene: TRBV18
D gene: -
J gene: TRBJ1-3

CDR3 protein: CASSPTGGEQYF
CDR3 DNA: TGTGCCAGCAGTCCGACAGGGGGCGAGCAGTACTTC
clone size: -
V gene: TRBV2
D gene: TRBD1
J gene: TRBJ2-7

CDR3 protein: CASSYIISGQPPEAFF
CDR3 DNA: TGTGCCAGCAGTTACATCATCTCAGGACAGCCGCCTGAAGCTTTCTTT
clone size: -
V gene: TRBV6-5
D gene: -
J gene: TRBJ1-1

CDR3 protein: CASALVGAGEPQHF
CDR3 DNA: TGTGCCAGCGCCCTAGTCGGGGCGGGTGAGCCCCAGCATTTT
clone size: -
V gene: TRBV2
D gene: -
J gene: TRBJ1-5

CDR3 protein: CASSQETGVNTEAFF
CDR3 DNA: TGCGCCAGCAGCCAAGAAACAGGGGTGAACACTGAAGCTTTCTTT
clone size: few
V gene: TRBV4-1
D gene: TRBD1
J gene: TRBJ1-1

CDR3 protein: CASSQDFSGGVETQYF
CDR3 DNA: TGTGCCAGCAGCCAAGATTTCAGTGGGGGGGTGGAGACCCAGTACTTC
clone size: -
V gene: TRBV4-2
D gene: TRBD2
J gene: TRBJ2-5

CDR3 protein: CASSLPGSNEKLFF
CDR3 DNA: TGTGCCAGCAGCTTGCCAGGGTCGAATGAAAAACTGTTTTTT
clone size: -
V gene: TRBV5-4
D gene: -
J gene: TRBJ1-4

CDR3 protein: CSASTGDYGYTF
CDR3 DNA: TGCAGCGCCTCGACAGGGGACTATGGCTACACCTTC
clone size: once
V gene: TRBV29-1
D gene: TRBD1
J gene: TRBJ1-2

CDR3 protein: CASTSSGYNEQFF
CDR3 DNA: TGCGCCAGCACGTCGAGCGGGTACAATGAGCAGTTCTTC
clone size: -
V gene: TRBV10-2
D gene: -
J gene: TRBJ2-1

CDR3 protein: CASSQDVGLLDTQYF
CDR3 DNA: TGTGCCAGCAGCCAAGATGTTGGTTTACTAGATACGCAGTATTTT
clone size: -
V gene: TRBV4-2
D gene: -
J gene: TRBJ2-3

CDR3 protein: CASSDPKRDTDTQYF
CDR3 DNA: TGCGCCAGCAGTGACCCAAAGAGGGACACAGATACGCAGTATTTT
clone size: -
V gene: TRBV10-1
D gene: -
J gene: TRBJ2-3

CDR3 protein: CASLGGDIFLNTEAFF
CDR3 DNA: TGTGCCAGTTTGGGGGGGGACATCTTTTTGAACACTGAAGCTTTCTTT
clone size: -
V gene: TRBV2
D gene: -
J gene: TRBJ1-1

CDR3 protein: CASSGGRRSHEQYF
CDR3 DNA: TGCGCCAGCAGTGGGGGACGGCGCAGCCACGAGCAGTACTTC
clone size: -
V gene: TRBV10-1
D gene: -
J gene: TRBJ2-7

CDR3 protein: CASSEGVLSQPQHF
CDR3 DNA: TGTGCCAGCAGCGAGGGAGTCCTAAGTCAGCCCCAGCATTTT
clone size: -
V gene: TRBV7-9
D gene: -
J gene: TRBJ1-5

CDR3 protein: CASSPSSAETQYF
CDR3 DNA: TGCGCCAGCAGCCCGTCTTCAGCCGAGACCCAGTACTTC
clone size: -
V gene: TRBV4-1
D gene: -
J gene: TRBJ2-5

CDR3 protein: CASSGEGNYEQYF
CDR3 DNA: TGCGCCAGCAGTGGGGAGGGAAACTACGAGCAGTACTTC
clone size: -
V gene: TRBV5-1
D gene: TRBD2
J gene: TRBJ2-7

CDR3 protein: CASSSGAGYYGYTF
CDR3 DNA: TGTGCCAGCAGTTCAGGGGCGGGCTACTATGGCTACACCTTC
clone size: -
V gene: TRBV6-1
D gene: -
J gene: TRBJ1-2